The 14 T cell receptor beta chains in this list originate from one sample, sequenced in a study of OX40 agonist ivuxolimab in advanced cancers. Profiling relied on immunoSEQ multiplex PCR, and the TCRdb table lists in-frame clones only, not all of them. Counted here are about 59,000 clones, 75% to 90% occurring once; the ten biggest clones make up under 5%. Specimen: CD4+ or CD8+ T cells sorted from blood, collected in a trial of the OX40 agonist ivuxolimab. Receptors originate from an adult with an advanced solid tumor such as melanoma, head and neck, liver or kidney cancer.

The V call is TRBV7-9, the J call TRBJ2-3, with a tentative D call TRBD2 (5 bases). Trimming shortened V by 5 bases and J by 6 bases, and 9 bases separated the two germline ends. This CDR3 has 12 amino acids. Germline CDR1 and CDR2: SEHNR and FQNEAQ (reference sequence). CDR3 region: CASSAGEDTQYF. CDR3 DNA sequence: TGTGCCAGCAGCGCCGGGGAGGATACGCAGTATTTT.

V and J are TRBV28 and TRBJ2-5; D perhaps matches TRBD2 (6 bases). There are 15 residues in the CDR3. Per germline, CDR1 MDHEN and CDR2 SYDVKM. Trimming took 1 base from V and 5 from J, leaving 14 bases between them. The CDR3 loop is CASSLSGTAGETQYF. DNA for the CDR3: TGTGCCAGCAGTTTATCCGGGACTGCCGGGGAGACCCAGTACTTC. Full variable domain (remainder filled in from reference TRBV28 and TRBJ2-5): DVKVTQSSRYLVKRTGEKVFLECVQDMDHENMFWYRQDPGLGLRLIYFSYDVKMKEKGDIPEGYSVSREKKERFSLILESASTNQTSMYLCASSLSGTAGETQYFGPGTRLLVL.

The chain joins TRBV7-3 to TRBJ2-5; a weak D match, TRBD2 (5 bases). Germline V gene sequence: CDR1 SGHTA, CDR2 FQGTGA. CDR3 length equals 15 residues. V dropped 5 bases and J dropped 4 bases, with 17 bases sitting between them. CDR3 loop: CASSPHVASPETQYF. The CDR3 region has the DNA TGTGCCAGCAGCCCCCACGTAGCGAGCCCAGAGACCCAGTACTTC.

The V call is TRBV30, the J call TRBJ2-1; 7 positions match TRBD2. The CDR3 covers 13 residues. Losses at the gene ends were 4 bases for V and 8 bases for J; bases not matched to a gene: 8. Germline lookup yields CDR1 GTSNPN and CDR2 SVGIG (reference sequence). The CDR3 region is CAWNGGRADEQFF. The CDR3 DNA is TGTGCCTGGAATGGGGGGAGGGCCGATGAGCAGTTCTTC.

V and J are TRBV7-3 and TRBJ2-1; TRBD2 matches 9 bases. Germline assignment: CDR1 SGHTA and CDR2 FQGTGA. The CDR3 is made up of 19 amino acids. With 5 bases clipped from V and 0 bases from J, the junction kept 14 bases outside the gene matches. The CDR3 nucleotides are TGTGCCAGCAGCCCAAACCCCGGGGGTAGCGGGAGCTCCTACAATGAGCAGTTCTTC. This encodes CASSPNPGGSGSSYNEQFF.

The chain carries TRBV4-1 and TRBJ1-2; no reliable D call. The germline V gene has CDR1 MGHRA and CDR2 YSYEKL. The CDR3 extends over 13 amino acids. With 4 bases removed from V and 4 bases from J, the gap between germline ends came to 10 bases. CDR3 residues: CASSPAAGYGYTF. The CDR3 region has the DNA TGCGCCAGCAGCCCGGCCGCAGGCTATGGCTACACCTTC.

This clone was detected once. The chain couples TRBV7-9 to TRBJ2-1; TRBD2 agrees at 16 bases. The CDR3 totals 14 residues. Trimming removed 3 bases from V and 13 bases from J; junction bases left unmatched: 3. Per the germline V gene, CDR1 is SEHNR and CDR2 is FQNEAQ (reference sequence). The CDR3: CASSLGLAGGSQFF. The CDR3 bases are TGTGCCAGCAGCTTGGGACTAGCGGGGGGGAGTCAGTTCTTC.

This clone has a single count. The rearrangement joins TRBV28 to TRBJ2-5; the match to TRBD1 covers 9 bases. Germline V lookup: CDR1 MDHEN, CDR2 SYDVKM. J was trimmed by 5 bases and V by 5 bases; bases with no gene match: 9. CDR3 size: 15 residues. CDR3 region: CASSRTGANRETQYF. For the CDR3, the DNA is TGTGCCAGCAGTCGGACAGGGGCCAACCGGGAGACCCAGTACTTC.

The V and J genes are TRBV4-1 and TRBJ1-6, with 10 bases that match TRBD1. The CDR3 has 16 residues. From germline, CDR1 is MGHRA and CDR2 YSYEKL. Germline trimming cut 2 bases from V and 10 bases from J; bases unmatched to any gene: 8. CDR3 nucleotides: TGCGCCAGCAGCCAATCCCCCGGGACAGGGGTCTCACCCCTCCACTTT. Amino acids: CASSQSPGTGVSPLHF.

The J gene is TRBJ1-5, the V gene TRBV28; D is uncertain. Germline values: CDR1 MDHEN, CDR2 SYDVKM. V shed 4 bases and J shed 1 base, with 8 bases lying between them. The CDR3 length is 14 residues. CDR3 coding DNA: TGTGCCAGCAGTTATGGGCAGAGCAATCAGCCCCAGCATTTT. Its protein is CASSYGQSNQPQHF. Drawing the rest from reference TRBV28 and TRBJ1-5, the complete variable domain is DVKVTQSSRYLVKRTGEKVFLECVQDMDHENMFWYRQDPGLGLRLIYFSYDVKMKEKGDIPEGYSVSREKKERFSLILESASTNQTSMYLCASSYGQSNQPQHFGDGTRLSIL.

The genes are TRBV10-3 and TRBJ1-5; the D gene is possibly TRBD1 (5 bases). The CDR3 runs to 14 residues. CDR1 ENHRY and CDR2 SYGVKD come from the germline V gene. Deletions cut 6 bases from V and 3 bases from J, with 12 bases between. CDR3 protein: CAISRDSSNQPQHF. CDR3 DNA sequence: TGTGCCATCAGCCGAGACAGTTCCAATCAGCCCCAGCATTTT.

V and J are TRBV5-1 and TRBJ1-4; D is possibly TRBD1 (5 bases). Germline V CDR1 and CDR2: SGHRS, YFSETQ. The length of the CDR3 is 13 residues. V was trimmed by 4 bases and J by 11 bases, leaving 15 bases between them. This chain's CDR3 is CASSPSGEGKLFF. Here the CDR3 DNA reads TGCGCCAGCAGCCCGTCGGGGGAGGGTAAACTGTTTTTT.

The sample holds one count of this clone. This chain connects TRBV5-4 to TRBJ2-5; 8 nucleotides line up with TRBD1. The germline V gene encodes CDR1 SGHNT and CDR2 YYREEE (reference sequence). The trim removed 3 bases at V and 3 bases at J, leaving 4 bases unmatched. The CDR3 runs to 14 residues. The CDR3 DNA sequence: TGTGCCAGCAGCTGGGACAGGAGAGAAGAGACCCAGTACTTC. This encodes CASSWDRREETQYF.

This clone showed up just a few times. This chain connects TRBV20-1 to TRBJ2-5; D remains ambiguous. CDR1 is DFQATT and CDR2 is SNEGSKA in the germline V gene (reference sequence). CDR3 length: 10 residues. Trimming left V 6 bases short and J 4 bases short, with 6 bases between. CDR3 nucleotides: TGCAGTGCCCTTGGAGAGACCCAGTACTTC. It codes for CSALGETQYF.